This TCR beta chain is from a study of cytomegalovirus exposure and HLA in healthy donors. Across the whole study: Of fewer than 450 genotyped donors, about 80% clustered with self-reported Caucasian donors. General observations from the study: In an earlier analysis, in some 500 donors, most V segments appeared productive either ~87% or ~30% of the time.

With 60 Vbeta and 13 Jbeta primers, the PCR was carried out. In the authors' workflow: A later analysis tallied approximately 80 million unique TCR beta chains, around 9.9 million of them shared. Clones were sequenced by immunoSEQ multiplex PCR, and TCRdb holds only the in-frame ones, with some missing. The V and J calls and the clone size are those of that table, but D and trimming were determined from the DNA. Among about 89,000 clones, 85% were seen once, and the ten largest hold about 7.2%. Though probably carrying unrecorded immune exposures, donors were nominally healthy at sampling. On this clone: Its antigen is not identified.

The receptor comes from a man between 35 and 55 years old in good health and CMV-seropositive. Material: PBMCs.

The CDR3 spells CASTGRVSNEQYF. The CDR3 DNA reads TGCGCCAGCACAGGCAGGGTGAGCAACGAGCAGTACTTC. The chain links TRBV10-1 to TRBJ2-7; weak D call: TRBD1 (5 bases). V dropped 7 bases and J dropped 5 bases, with 15 bases sitting between them. The CDR3 loop spans 13 amino acids. Germline loops: CDR1 WNHNN, CDR2 SYGVQD (reference sequence).